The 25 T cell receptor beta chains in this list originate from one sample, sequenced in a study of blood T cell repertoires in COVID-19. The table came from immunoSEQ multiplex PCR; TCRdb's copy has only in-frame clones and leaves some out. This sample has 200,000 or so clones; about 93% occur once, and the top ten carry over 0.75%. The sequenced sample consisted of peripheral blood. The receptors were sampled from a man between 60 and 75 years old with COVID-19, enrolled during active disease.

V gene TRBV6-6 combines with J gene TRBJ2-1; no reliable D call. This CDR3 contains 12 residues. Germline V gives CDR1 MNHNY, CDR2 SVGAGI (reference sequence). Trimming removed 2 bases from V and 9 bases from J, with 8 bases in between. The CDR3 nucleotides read TGTGCCAGCAGTTACGAGAGTCTTGAGCAGTTCTTC. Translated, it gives CASSYESLEQFF.

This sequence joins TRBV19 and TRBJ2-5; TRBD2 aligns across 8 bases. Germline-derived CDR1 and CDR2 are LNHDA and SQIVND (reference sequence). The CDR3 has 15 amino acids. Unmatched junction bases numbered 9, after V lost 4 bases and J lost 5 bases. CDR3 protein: CASSTIRGGRETQYF. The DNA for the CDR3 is TGTGCCAGTAGTACCATCCGGGGGGGTCGTGAGACCCAGTACTTC.

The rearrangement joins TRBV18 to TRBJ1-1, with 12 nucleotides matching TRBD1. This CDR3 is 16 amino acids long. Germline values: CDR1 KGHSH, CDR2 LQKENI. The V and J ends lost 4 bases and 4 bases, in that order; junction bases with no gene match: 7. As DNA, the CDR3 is TGTGCCAGCTCACGTGGGACAGGGGGCGCAGGCACTGAAGCTTTCTTT. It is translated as CASSRGTGGAGTEAFF.

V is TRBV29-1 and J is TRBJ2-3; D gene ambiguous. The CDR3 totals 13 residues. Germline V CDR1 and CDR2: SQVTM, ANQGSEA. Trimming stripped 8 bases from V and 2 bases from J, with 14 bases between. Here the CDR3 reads CSPFQALTDTQYF. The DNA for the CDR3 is TGCAGCCCTTTTCAGGCCCTCACAGATACGCAGTATTTT.

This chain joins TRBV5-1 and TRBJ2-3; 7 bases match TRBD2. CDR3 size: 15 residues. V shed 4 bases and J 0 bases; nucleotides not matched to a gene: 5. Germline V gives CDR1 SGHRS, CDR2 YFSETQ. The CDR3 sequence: CASSTSGTSTDTQYF. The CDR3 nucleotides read TGCGCCAGCAGCACCAGCGGGACGAGCACAGATACGCAGTATTTT. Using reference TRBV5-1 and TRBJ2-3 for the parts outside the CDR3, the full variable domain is KAGVTQTPRYLIKTRGQQVTLSCSPISGHRSVSWYQQTPGQGLQFLFEYFSETQRNKGNFPGRFSGRQFSNSRSEMNVSTLELGDSALYLCASSTSGTSTDTQYFGPGTRLTVL.

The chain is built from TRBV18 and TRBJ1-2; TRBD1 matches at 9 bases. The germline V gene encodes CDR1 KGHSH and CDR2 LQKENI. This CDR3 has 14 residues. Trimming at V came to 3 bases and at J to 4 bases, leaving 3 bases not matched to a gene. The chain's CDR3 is CASSPTDRGYGYTF. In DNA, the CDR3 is TGTGCCAGCTCACCGACGGACAGGGGCTATGGCTACACCTTC. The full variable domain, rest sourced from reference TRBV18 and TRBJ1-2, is NAGVMQNPRHLVRRRGQEARLRCSPMKGHSHVYWYRQLPEEGLKFMVYLQKENIIDESGMPKERFSAEFPKEGPSILRIQQVVRGDSAAYFCASSPTDRGYGYTFGSGTRLTVV.

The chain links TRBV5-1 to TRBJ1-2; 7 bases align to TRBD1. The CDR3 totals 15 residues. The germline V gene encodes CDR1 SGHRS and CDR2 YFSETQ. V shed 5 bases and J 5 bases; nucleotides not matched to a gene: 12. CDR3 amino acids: CASRNGPGQQYGYTF. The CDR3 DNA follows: TGCGCCAGCAGAAACGGCCCGGGACAGCAATATGGCTACACCTTC.

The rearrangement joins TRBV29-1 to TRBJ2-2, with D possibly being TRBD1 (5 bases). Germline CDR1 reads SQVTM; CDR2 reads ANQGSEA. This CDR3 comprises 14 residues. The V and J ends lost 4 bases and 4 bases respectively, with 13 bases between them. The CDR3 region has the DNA TGCAGCGTTGGGTCCAGGGCGAGCACCGGGGAGCTGTTTTTT. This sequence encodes CSVGSRASTGELFF.

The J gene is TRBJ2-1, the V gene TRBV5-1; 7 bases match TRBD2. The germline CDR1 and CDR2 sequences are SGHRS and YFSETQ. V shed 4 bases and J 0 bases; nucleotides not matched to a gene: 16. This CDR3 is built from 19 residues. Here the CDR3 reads CASSRESGTVYSSYNEQFF. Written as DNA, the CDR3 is TGCGCCAGCAGCCGAGAAAGCGGGACCGTATATAGCTCCTACAATGAGCAGTTCTTC. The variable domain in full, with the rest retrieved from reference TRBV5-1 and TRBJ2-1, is KAGVTQTPRYLIKTRGQQVTLSCSPISGHRSVSWYQQTPGQGLQFLFEYFSETQRNKGNFPGRFSGRQFSNSRSEMNVSTLELGDSALYLCASSRESGTVYSSYNEQFFGPGTRLTVL.

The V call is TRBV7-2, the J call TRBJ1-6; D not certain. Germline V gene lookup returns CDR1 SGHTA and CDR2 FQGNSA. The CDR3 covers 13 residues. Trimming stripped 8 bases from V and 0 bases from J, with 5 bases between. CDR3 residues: CASSFSYNSPLHF. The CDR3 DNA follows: TGTGCCAGCTCCTTCTCCTATAATTCACCCCTCCACTTT.

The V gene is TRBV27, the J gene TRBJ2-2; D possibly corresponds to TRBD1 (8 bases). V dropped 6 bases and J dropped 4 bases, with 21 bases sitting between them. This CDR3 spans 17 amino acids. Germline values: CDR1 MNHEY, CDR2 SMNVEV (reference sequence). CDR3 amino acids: CASSHRGWEGITGELFF. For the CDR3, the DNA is TGTGCCAGCAGCCACAGGGGGTGGGAGGGAATCACCGGGGAGCTGTTTTTT.

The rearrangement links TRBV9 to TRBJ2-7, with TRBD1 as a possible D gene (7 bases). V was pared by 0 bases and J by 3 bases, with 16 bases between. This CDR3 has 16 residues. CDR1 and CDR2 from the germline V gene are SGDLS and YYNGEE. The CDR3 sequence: CASSVGGSGGYYEQYF. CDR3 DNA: TGTGCCAGCAGCGTAGGTGGGTCAGGGGGGTACTACGAGCAGTACTTC.

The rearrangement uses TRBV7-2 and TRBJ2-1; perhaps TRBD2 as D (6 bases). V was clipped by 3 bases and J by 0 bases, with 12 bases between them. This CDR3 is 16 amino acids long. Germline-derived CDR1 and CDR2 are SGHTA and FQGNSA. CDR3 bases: TGTGCCAGCAGCTTCGACCGGGACTCCTCCTACAATGAGCAGTTCTTC. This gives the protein CASSFDRDSSYNEQFF.

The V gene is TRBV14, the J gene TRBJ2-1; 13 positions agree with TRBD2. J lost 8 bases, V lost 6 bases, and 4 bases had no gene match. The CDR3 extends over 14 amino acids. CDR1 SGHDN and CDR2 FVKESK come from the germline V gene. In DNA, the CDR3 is TGTGCCAGCAGACCCGGACTAGCGGGAGATGAGCAGTTCTTC. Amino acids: CASRPGLAGDEQFF.

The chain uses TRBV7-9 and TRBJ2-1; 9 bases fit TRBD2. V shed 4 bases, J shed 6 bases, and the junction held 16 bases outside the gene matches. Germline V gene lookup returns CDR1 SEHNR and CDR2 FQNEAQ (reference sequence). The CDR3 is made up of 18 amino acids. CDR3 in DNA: TGTGCCAGCAGCTCAGGGGGAGGCGGGAGGGCTAATTTCAATGAGCAGTTCTTC. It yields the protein CASSSGGGGRANFNEQFF.

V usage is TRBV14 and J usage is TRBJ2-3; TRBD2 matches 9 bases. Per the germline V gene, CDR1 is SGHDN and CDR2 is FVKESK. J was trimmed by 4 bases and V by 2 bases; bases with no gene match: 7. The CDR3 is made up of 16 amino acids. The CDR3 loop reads CASSQFASGDADTQYF. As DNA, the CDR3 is TGTGCCAGCAGCCAATTTGCTAGCGGGGACGCAGATACGCAGTATTTT.

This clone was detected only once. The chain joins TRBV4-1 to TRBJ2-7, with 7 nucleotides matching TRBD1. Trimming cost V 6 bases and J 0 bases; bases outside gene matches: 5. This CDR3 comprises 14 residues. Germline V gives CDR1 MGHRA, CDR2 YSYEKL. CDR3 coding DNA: TGCGCCAGCAGTTCAGGGACAGCCTCCTACGAGCAGTACTTC. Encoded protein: CASSSGTASYEQYF.

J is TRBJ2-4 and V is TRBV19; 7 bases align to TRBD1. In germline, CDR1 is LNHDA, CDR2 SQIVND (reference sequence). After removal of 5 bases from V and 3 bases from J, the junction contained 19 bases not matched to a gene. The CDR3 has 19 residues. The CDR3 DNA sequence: TGTGCCAGTAGTCCCAGGACAGGATCGAGTGGGTTAGGCAAAAACATTCAGTACTTC. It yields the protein CASSPRTGSSGLGKNIQYF.

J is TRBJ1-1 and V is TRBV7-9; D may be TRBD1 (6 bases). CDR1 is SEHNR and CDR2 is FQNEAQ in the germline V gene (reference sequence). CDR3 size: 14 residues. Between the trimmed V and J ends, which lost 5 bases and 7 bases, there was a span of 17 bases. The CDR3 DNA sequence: TGTGCCAGCAGCCAGATACAGGGCTGGGGTGAAGCTTTCTTT. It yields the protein CASSQIQGWGEAFF.

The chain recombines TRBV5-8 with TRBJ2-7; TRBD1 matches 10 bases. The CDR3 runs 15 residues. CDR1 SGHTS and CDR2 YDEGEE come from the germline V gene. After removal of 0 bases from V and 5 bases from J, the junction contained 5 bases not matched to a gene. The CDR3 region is CASSLVGTGANEQYF. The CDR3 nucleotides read TGTGCCAGCAGCTTGGTCGGGACAGGGGCAAACGAGCAGTACTTC.

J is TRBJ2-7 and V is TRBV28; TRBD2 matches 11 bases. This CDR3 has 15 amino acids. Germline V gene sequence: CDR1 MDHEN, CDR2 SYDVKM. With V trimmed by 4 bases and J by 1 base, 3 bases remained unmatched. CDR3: CASSSRLAGSYEQYF. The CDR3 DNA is TGTGCCAGCAGTTCCCGACTAGCGGGATCCTACGAGCAGTACTTC.

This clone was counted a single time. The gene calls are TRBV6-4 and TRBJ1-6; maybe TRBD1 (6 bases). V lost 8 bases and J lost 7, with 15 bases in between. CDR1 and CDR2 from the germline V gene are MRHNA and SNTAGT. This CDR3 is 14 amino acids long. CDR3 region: CASAISGQNSPLHF. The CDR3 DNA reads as TGTGCCAGCGCCATTTCCGGACAGAATTCACCCCTCCACTTT.

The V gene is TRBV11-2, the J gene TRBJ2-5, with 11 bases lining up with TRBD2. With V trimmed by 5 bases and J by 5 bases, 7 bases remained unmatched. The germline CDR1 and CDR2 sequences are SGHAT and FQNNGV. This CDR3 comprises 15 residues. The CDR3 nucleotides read TGTGCCAGCAGCCGTAGCGGGGGGGCCTGGGAGACCCAGTACTTC. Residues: CASSRSGGAWETQYF. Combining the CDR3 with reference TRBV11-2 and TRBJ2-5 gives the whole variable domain EAGVAQSPRYKIIEKRQSVAFWCNPISGHATLYWYQQILGQGPKLLIQFQNNGVVDDSQLPKDRFSAERLKGVDSTLKIQPAKLEDSAVYLCASSRSGGAWETQYFGPGTRLLVL.

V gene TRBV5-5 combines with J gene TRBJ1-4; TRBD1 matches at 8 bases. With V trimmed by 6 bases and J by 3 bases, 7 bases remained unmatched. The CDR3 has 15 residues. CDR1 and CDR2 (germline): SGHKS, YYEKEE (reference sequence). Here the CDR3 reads CASTPGGLANEKLFF. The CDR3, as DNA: TGTGCCAGCACCCCAGGGGGCCTTGCTAATGAAAAACTGTTTTTT.

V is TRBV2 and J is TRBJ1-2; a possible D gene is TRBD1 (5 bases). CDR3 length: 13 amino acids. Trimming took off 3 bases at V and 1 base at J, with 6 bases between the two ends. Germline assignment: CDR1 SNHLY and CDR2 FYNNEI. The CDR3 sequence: CASSDRVNYGYTF. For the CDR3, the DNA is TGTGCCAGCAGTGACAGGGTTAACTATGGCTACACCTTC.